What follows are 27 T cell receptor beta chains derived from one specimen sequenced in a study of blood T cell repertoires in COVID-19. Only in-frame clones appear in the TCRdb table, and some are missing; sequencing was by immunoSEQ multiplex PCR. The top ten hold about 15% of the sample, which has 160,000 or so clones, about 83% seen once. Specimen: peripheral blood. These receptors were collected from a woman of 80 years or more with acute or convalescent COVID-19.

CDR3 DNA sequence: TGTGCCTGTCGGACAGGGGATTATGGCTACACCTTC. It specifies CACRTGDYGYTF. The chain couples TRBV30 to TRBJ1-2, with 9 bases fitting TRBD1. The ends lost 6 bases at V and 5 bases at J; junction bases unmatched: 4. Germline V gives CDR1 GTSNPN, CDR2 SVGIG (reference sequence). The CDR3 is 12 amino acids. The full variable domain, its missing parts supplied by reference TRBV30 and TRBJ1-2, is SQTIHQWPATLVQPVGSPLSLECTVEGTSNPNLYWYRQAAGRGLQLLFYSVGIGQISSEVPQNLSASRPQDRQFILSSKKLLLSDSGFYLCACRTGDYGYTFGSGTRLTVV.

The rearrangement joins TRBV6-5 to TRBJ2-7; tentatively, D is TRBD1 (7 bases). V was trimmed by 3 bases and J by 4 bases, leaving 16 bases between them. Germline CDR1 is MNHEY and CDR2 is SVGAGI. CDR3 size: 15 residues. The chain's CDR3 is CASSYGQGGTYEQYF. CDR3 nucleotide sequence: TGTGCCAGCAGTTATGGGCAGGGGGGTACTTACGAGCAGTACTTC.

Written as DNA, the CDR3 is TGCGCCAGCAGCTTGCCTAGCGGGATAAGCACAGATACGCAGTATTTT. Its protein product is CASSLPSGISTDTQYF. The chain is built from TRBV5-1 and TRBJ2-3; the match to TRBD2 covers 9 bases. This CDR3 region has 16 residues. V lost 1 base and J lost 0; bases outside the gene matches: 3. The germline gives CDR1 SGHRS, CDR2 YFSETQ.

The CDR3 DNA reads as TGTGCCAGCACCCCTCAGGGGAGCAGCGACGAGCAGTACTTC. Protein: CASTPQGSSDEQYF. This sequence joins TRBV11-2 and TRBJ2-7, with a possible D match to TRBD1 (6 bases). Trimming removed 7 bases from V and 5 bases from J, with 18 bases in between. Per germline, CDR1 SGHAT and CDR2 FQNNGV. This CDR3 comprises 14 residues.

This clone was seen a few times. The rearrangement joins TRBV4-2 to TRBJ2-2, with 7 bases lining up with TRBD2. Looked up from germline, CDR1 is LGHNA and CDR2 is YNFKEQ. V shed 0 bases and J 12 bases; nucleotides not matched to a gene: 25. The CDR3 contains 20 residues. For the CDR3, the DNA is TGTGCCAGCAGCCAAGATAGGGGTTATCGGGGGGATATTGTTAGTGCGAAGCTGTTTTTT. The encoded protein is CASSQDRGYRGDIVSAKLFF.

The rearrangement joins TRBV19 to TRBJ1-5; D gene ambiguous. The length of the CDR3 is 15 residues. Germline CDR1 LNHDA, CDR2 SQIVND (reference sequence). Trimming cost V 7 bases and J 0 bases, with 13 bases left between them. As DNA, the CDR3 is TGTGCCAGTACCCTCCGAGGGTCTAGCAATCAGCCCCAGCATTTT. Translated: CASTLRGSSNQPQHF.

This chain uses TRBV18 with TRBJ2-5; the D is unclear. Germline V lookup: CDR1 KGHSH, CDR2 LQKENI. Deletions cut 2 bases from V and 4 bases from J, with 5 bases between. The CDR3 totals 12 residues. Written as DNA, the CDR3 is TGTGCCAGCTCACCATACGGAGAGACCCAGTACTTC. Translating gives CASSPYGETQYF.

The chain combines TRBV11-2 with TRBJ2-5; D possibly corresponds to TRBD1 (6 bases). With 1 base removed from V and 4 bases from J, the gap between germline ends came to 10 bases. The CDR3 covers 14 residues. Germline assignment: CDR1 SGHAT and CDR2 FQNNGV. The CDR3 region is CASSLVEGVETQYF. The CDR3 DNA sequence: TGTGCCAGCAGCTTAGTTGAGGGGGTAGAGACCCAGTACTTC.

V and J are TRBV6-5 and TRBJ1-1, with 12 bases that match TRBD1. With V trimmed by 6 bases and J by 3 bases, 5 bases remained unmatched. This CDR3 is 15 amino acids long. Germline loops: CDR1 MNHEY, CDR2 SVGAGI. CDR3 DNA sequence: TGTGCCAGCAGCACCCGGGACAGGGGGCACACTGAAGCTTTCTTT. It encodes CASSTRDRGHTEAFF.

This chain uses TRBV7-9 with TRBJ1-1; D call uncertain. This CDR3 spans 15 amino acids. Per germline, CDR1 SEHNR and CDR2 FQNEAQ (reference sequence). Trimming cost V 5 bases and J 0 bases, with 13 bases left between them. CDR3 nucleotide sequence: TGTGCCAGCAGCAGCTACGGGAAGTTGAACACTGAAGCTTTCTTT. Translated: CASSSYGKLNTEAFF.

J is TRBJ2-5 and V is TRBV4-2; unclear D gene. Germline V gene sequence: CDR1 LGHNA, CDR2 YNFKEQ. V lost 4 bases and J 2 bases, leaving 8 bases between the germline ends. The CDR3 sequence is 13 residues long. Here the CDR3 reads CASSPPRQETQYF. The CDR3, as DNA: TGTGCCAGCAGCCCCCCTAGACAAGAGACCCAGTACTTC.

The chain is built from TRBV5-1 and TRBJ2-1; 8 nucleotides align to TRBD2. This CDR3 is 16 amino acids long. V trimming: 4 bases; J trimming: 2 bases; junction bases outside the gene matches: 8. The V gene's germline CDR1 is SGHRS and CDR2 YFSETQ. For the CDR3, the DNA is TGCGCCAGCAGCCTGAATAGCGGGACAACCTACAATGAGCAGTTCTTC. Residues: CASSLNSGTTYNEQFF.

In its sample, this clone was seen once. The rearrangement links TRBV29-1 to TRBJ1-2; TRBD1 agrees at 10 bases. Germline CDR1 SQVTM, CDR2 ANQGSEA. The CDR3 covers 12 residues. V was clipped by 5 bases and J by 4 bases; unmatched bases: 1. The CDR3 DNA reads TGCAGCGTTAGACAGGGGGCCTATGGCTACACCTTC. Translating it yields CSVRQGAYGYTF.

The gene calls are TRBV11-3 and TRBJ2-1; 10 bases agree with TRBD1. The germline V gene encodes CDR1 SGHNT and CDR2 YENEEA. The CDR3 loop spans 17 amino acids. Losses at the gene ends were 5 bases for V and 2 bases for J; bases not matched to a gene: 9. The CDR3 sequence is CASSADAGTGAYNEQFF. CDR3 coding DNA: TGTGCCAGCAGCGCAGACGCCGGGACAGGGGCCTACAATGAGCAGTTCTTC.

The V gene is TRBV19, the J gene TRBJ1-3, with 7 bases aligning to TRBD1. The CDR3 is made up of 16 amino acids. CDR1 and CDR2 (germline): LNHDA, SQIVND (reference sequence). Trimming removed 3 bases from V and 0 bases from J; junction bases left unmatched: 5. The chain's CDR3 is CASSIGTVGSGNTIYF. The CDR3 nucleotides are TGTGCCAGTAGTATCGGGACAGTCGGCTCTGGAAACACCATATATTTT. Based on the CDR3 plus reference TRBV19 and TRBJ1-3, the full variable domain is DGGITQSPKYLFRKEGQNVTLSCEQNLNHDAMYWYRQDPGQGLRLIYYSQIVNDFQKGDIAEGYSVSREKKESFPLTVTSAQKNPTAFYLCASSIGTVGSGNTIYFGEGSWLTVV.

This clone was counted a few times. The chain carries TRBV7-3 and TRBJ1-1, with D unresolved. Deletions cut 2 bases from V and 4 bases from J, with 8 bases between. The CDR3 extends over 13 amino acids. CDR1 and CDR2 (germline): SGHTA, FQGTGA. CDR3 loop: CASSLHEGTEAFF. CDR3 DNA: TGTGCCAGCAGCTTACATGAGGGCACTGAAGCTTTCTTT.

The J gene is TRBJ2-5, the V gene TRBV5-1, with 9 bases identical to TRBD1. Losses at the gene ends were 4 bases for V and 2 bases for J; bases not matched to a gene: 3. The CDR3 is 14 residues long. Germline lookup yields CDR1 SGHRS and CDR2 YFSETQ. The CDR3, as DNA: TGCGCCAGCAGCGGGACAGGGCGGCAAGAGACCCAGTACTTC. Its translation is CASSGTGRQETQYF.

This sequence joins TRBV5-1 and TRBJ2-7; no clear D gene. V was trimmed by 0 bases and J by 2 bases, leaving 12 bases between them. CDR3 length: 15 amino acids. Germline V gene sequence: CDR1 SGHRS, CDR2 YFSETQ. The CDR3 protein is CASSLERNSPYEQYF. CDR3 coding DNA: TGCGCCAGCAGCTTGGAGAGAAACAGCCCCTACGAGCAGTACTTC. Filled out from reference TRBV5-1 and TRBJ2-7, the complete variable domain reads KAGVTQTPRYLIKTRGQQVTLSCSPISGHRSVSWYQQTPGQGLQFLFEYFSETQRNKGNFPGRFSGRQFSNSRSEMNVSTLELGDSALYLCASSLERNSPYEQYFGPGTRLTVT.

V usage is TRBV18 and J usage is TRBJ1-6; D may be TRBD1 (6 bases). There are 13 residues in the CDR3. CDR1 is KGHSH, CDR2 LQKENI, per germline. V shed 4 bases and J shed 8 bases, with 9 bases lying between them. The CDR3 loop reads CASSRTADSPLHF. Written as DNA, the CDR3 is TGTGCCAGCTCACGGACAGCGGATTCACCCCTCCACTTT.

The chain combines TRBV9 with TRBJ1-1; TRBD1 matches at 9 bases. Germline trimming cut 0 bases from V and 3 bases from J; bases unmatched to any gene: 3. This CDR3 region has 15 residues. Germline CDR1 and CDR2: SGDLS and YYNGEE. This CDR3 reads CASSVGTGVDTEAFF. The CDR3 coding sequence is TGTGCCAGCAGCGTAGGGACAGGGGTGGACACTGAAGCTTTCTTT.

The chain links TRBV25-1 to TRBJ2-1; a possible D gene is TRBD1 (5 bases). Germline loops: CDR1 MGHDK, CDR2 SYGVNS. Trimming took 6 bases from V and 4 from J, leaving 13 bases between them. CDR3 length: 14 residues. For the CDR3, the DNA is TGTGCCAGCAGAAAGGGGATCGAGTACAATGAGCAGTTCTTC. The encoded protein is CASRKGIEYNEQFF.

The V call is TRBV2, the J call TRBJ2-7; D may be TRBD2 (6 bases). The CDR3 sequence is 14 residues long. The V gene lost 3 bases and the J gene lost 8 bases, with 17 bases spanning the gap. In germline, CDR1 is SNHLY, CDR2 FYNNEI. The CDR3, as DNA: TGTGCCAGCAGTGAGTTGGCGGGGTACAGAAAGCAGTACTTC. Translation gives CASSELAGYRKQYF.

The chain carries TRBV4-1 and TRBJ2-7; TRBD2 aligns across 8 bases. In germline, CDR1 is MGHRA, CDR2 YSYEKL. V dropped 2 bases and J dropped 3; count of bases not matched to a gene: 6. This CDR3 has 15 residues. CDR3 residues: CASSQTGGINYEQYF. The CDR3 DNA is TGCGCCAGCAGCCAAACGGGAGGGATAAACTACGAGCAGTACTTC.

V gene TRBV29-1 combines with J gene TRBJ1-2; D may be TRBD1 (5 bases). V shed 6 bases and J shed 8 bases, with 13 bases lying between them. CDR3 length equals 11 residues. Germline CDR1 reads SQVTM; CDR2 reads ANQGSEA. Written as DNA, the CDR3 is TGCAGCGTCCAGGGTTTGTCGGGCTACACCTTC. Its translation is CSVQGLSGYTF.

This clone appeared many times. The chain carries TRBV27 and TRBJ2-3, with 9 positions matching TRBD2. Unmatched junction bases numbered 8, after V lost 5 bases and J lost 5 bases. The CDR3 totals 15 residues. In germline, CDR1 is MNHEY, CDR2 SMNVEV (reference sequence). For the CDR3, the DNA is TGTGCCAGCAGTCCGGCGGGGGGGGCTGTAGATACGCAGTATTTT. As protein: CASSPAGGAVDTQYF.

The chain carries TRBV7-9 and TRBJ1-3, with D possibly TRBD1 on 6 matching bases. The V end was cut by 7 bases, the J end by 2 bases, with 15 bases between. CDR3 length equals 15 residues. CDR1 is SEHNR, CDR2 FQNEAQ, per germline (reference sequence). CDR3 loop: CASILQGDPGNTIYF. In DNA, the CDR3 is TGTGCCAGCATCCTACAGGGAGACCCTGGAAACACCATATATTTT. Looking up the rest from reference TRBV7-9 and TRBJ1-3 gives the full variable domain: DTGVSQNPRHKITKRGQNVTFRCDPISEHNRLYWYRQTLGQGPEFLTYFQNEAQLEKSRLLSDRFSAERPKGSFSTLEIQRTEQGDSAMYLCASILQGDPGNTIYFGEGSWLTVV.

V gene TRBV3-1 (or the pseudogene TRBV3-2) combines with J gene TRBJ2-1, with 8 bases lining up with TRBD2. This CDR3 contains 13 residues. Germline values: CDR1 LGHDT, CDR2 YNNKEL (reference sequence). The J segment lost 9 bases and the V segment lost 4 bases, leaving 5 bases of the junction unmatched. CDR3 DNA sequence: TGTGCCAGCAGCCCGGGACTAGATCTTGAGCAGTTCTTC. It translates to CASSPGLDLEQFF.